These T cell receptor beta chains were read from a single sample in a study of CD4 and CD8 cells across lung adenocarcinoma regions. A single record per CDR3 protein comes from TCRdb applying MiXCR to the PCR reads. Of around 9,800 distinct CDR3 sequences in the sample, roughly 53% were seen once. The sequencing input was CD4+ T cells from the center of a lung tumor. The receptor source for this set is a male donor with lung adenocarcinoma. The CD4 and CD8 labels of this study may be unreliable. The CDR3 runs from the conserved cysteine through the conserved F or W.

>TRBJ2-3|TRBV10-1
CASGERGRDTETQYF
>TRBJ2-5|TRBV27
CARSLRGDQKTQYF
>TRBJ2-1|TRBV27
CASSSPGTSGTYEQFF
>TRBJ2-1|TRBV6-1
CASSRTSGGSSYNEQFF
>TRBJ2-4|TRBV27
CAGSGGGDQEIQYF
>.|TRBV4-3
CASSQGMAGGYEQYF
>TRBJ2-2|TRBV6-2/TRBV6-3
CASSYRVVGGPGELFF
>TRBJ2-7|TRBV6-1
CASRETPSGGAYEQYF
>.|TRBV6-5
CARSSTGGAGGRRPDTQYF
>TRBJ2-3|TRBV4-2
CASSIRADTQYF
>TRBJ2-5|TRBV27
CASRARGGAGGCDQDTQYF
>TRBJ1-6|TRBV14
CASSQGGTVRGLDDSPLHF
>TRBJ2-2|TRBV6-5
CASSSPARRAHTGELFF
>TRBJ2-5|TRBV30
CAWSGGWEQYF
>TRBJ1-4|TRBV7-2
CASSPNGQGREKLFF
>TRBJ2-5|TRBV30
CACSGGVGGGRAQETQYF
>TRBJ1-6|TRBV6-5
CASSWTTGLDSPLHF
>TRBJ2-1|TRBV6-1
CASSRDSRYNEQFF
>TRBJ2-5|TRBV6-5
CASSYYSVPQETQYF
>TRBJ2-3|TRBV27
CASRSVGGLWAKNMQYF
>TRBJ2-1|TRBV6-1
CASSPYSGSGNNEQFF
>TRBJ2-3|TRBV6-1
CASSEAVFSHTDTQYF
>TRBJ2-1|TRBV6-2/TRBV6-3
CASSYSARYNEQFF
>TRBJ1-2|TRBV7-6
CASSSTTGTGVHGYTF
>.|TRBV6-1
CASCGNLGETQYF
>TRBJ2-2|TRBV7-9
CASSSSTGLTGELFF
>TRBJ1-2|TRBV6-1
CASRPGGYGYTF
>TRBJ1-2|TRBV27
CASRRQGEGSGYTF
>TRBJ1-1|TRBV27
CAKIEGGMNTEAFF
>TRBJ2-3|TRBV6-1
CARGERSGGPDTQYF
>TRBJ1-2|TRBV27
CASTSLGGISGYTF
>.|TRBV28
CASSSPTGDHEQYF
>TRBJ2-3|TRBV6-1
CASGPGTRGKNTQFF
>.|TRBV20-1
CSARAGLASDWTQYF
>TRBJ2-7|TRBV7-2
CASTMALGPYYEQYF
>TRBJ2-1|TRBV10-1
CASSVGAGGAGEQFF
>TRBJ2-5|TRBV11-2
CASSPTSGTGETQYF
>TRBJ2-1|TRBV27
CASSAMTGSNEQFF
>TRBJ2-2|TRBV6-5
CASSYPPGTSTGELFF
>.|TRBV6-1
CVGGEGGRGPDTQYF
>.|TRBV10-2
CASSDSDWRDQDTQYF
>TRBJ2-3|TRBV6-1
CASTSAGLAGITGTDIQYF
>TRBJ1-2|TRBV27
CASSPQMDRPLYGYTF
>.|TRBV27
CASRFGAGGYEQYF
>TRBJ1-2|TRBV5-4
CASSLEGGYGYTF
>TRBJ2-3|TRBV6-1
CASRGRENKDMQYF
>TRBJ2-1|TRBV25-1
CASSDYSVGNEQFF
>TRBJ2-3|TRBV10-3
CATGRRAKDMQYF
>TRBJ1-6|TRBV10-3
CAIRGWAYNSPLHF
>TRBJ2-3|TRBV6-1
CARGLGASGRDTQYF
>TRBJ2-7|TRBV6-1
CASCRSRDSSSYEQYF
>TRBJ2-3|TRBV27
CASSFLAGSTETQYF
>TRBJ2-3|TRBV10-3
CAISEEIAGGAGKDTQYF
>TRBJ2-1|TRBV9
CASSVATEESKQFF